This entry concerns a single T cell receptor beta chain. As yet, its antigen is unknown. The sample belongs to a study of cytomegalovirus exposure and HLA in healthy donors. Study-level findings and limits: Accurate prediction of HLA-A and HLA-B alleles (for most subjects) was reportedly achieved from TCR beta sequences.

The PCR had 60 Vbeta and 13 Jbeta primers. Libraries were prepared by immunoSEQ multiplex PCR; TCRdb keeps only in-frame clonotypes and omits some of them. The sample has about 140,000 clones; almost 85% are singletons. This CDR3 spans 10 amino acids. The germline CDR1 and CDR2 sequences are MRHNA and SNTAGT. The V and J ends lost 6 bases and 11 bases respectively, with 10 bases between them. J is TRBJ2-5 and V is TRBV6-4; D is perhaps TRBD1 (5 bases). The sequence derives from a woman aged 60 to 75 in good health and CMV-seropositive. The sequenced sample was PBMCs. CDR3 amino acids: CASSRDEQYF. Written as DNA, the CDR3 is TGTGCCAGCAGCAGGGATGAGCAGTACTTC.